One and the same sample provided the 24 T cell receptor beta chains below, sequenced in a study of T cell changes during pregnancy in multiple sclerosis. Measured with immunoSEQ multiplex PCR; TCRdb has only the in-frame clones, and not every one. The sample carries just under 45,000 clones, over 85% recorded once. The input for sequencing was CD4+ T cells from peripheral blood mononuclear cells, taken in the first trimester of pregnancy. The receptors were gathered from a female donor with multiple sclerosis, enrolled in a pregnancy study.

The chain recombines TRBV6-5 with TRBJ2-7; 10 bases fit TRBD2. V lost 6 bases, J lost 1 base, and 6 bases stayed unmatched. This CDR3 has 15 residues. CDR1 is MNHEY, CDR2 SVGAGI, per germline. CDR3: CASRPLAGVSYEQYF. CDR3 sequence (DNA): TGTGCCAGCAGACCCCTAGCGGGAGTTTCCTACGAGCAGTACTTC.

J is TRBJ2-1 and V is TRBV5-1, with 12 bases fitting TRBD2. The ends lost 4 bases at V and 7 bases at J; junction bases unmatched: 6. The length of the CDR3 is 15 residues. Germline V gene lookup returns CDR1 SGHRS and CDR2 YFSETQ. As DNA, the CDR3 is TGCGCCAGCAGCAACGGACTAGCGGGGTGGAATGAGCAGTTCTTC. Its translation is CASSNGLAGWNEQFF.

The chain couples TRBV10-3 to TRBJ2-5; 12 nucleotides line up with TRBD2. Germline CDR1 is ENHRY and CDR2 is SYGVKD. Germline trimming cut 3 bases from V and 4 bases from J; bases unmatched to any gene: 0. CDR3 length: 14 amino acids. In DNA form, the CDR3 reads TGTGCCATCAGTGAACTAGCGGGAGGAGAGACCCAGTACTTC. As protein: CAISELAGGETQYF.

This chain connects TRBV28 to TRBJ2-1, with 10 bases aligning to TRBD2. The CDR3 runs to 17 residues. V was clipped by 4 bases and J by 7 bases; unmatched bases: 13. Germline CDR1 is MDHEN and CDR2 is SYDVKM. DNA of the CDR3: TGTGCCAGCAGTTCAGGCACTAGCGGGATGAGGCGGAATGAGCAGTTCTTC. Translation gives CASSSGTSGMRRNEQFF.

The chain has TRBV28 and TRBJ1-3, with TRBD1 as a possible D gene (6 bases). The CDR3 loop spans 16 amino acids. Between the trimmed V and J ends, which lost 8 bases and 0 bases, there was a span of 17 bases. In germline, CDR1 is MDHEN, CDR2 SYDVKM. The CDR3 is CASHGGGAPSGNTIYF. For the CDR3, the DNA is TGTGCCAGCCACGGGGGGGGCGCCCCCTCTGGAAACACCATATATTTT.

V gene TRBV5-4 combines with J gene TRBJ1-1; 9 bases are shared with TRBD1. CDR3 length: 14 amino acids. CDR1 is SGHNT and CDR2 is YYREEE in the germline V gene (reference sequence). Unmatched junction bases numbered 7, after V lost 5 bases and J lost 5 bases. CDR3 in amino acids: CASSRGQGRTEAFF. For the CDR3, the DNA is TGTGCCAGCAGTCGTGGACAGGGGAGGACTGAAGCTTTCTTT. The entire variable domain, with the rest obtained from reference TRBV5-4 and TRBJ1-1, is as follows: ETGVTQSPTHLIKTRGQQVTLRCSSQSGHNTVSWYQQALGQGPQFIFQYYREEENGRGNFPPRFSGLQFPNYSSELNVNALELDDSALYLCASSRGQGRTEAFFGQGTRLTVV.

V gene TRBV6-5 combines with J gene TRBJ1-6; TRBD1 matches at 8 bases. With V trimmed by 6 bases and J by 8 bases, 6 bases remained unmatched. CDR1 and CDR2 from the germline V gene are MNHEY and SVGAGI. CDR3 length: 14 amino acids. CDR3 nucleotide sequence: TGTGCCAGCAGAAGACAGGGGTCTGATTCACCCCTCCACTTT. This sequence encodes CASRRQGSDSPLHF.

The V and J genes are TRBV19 and TRBJ2-1; 13 bases match TRBD2. V lost 7 bases to trimming and J lost 7 bases; unmatched junction nucleotides: 4. The CDR3 has 14 amino acids. Germline V gene data show CDR1 as LNHDA and CDR2 as SQIVND (reference sequence). The CDR3 loop is CASNGLAGVNEQFF. The DNA for the CDR3 is TGTGCCAGTAATGGACTAGCGGGAGTGAATGAGCAGTTCTTC.

V and J are TRBV18 and TRBJ2-5, with D unclear. Germline V CDR1 and CDR2: KGHSH, LQKENI. Trimming took 2 bases from V and 3 from J, leaving 7 bases between them. CDR3 size: 13 residues. This CDR3 is CASSPTLKETQYF. The CDR3 DNA is TGTGCCAGCTCACCAACGCTAAAAGAGACCCAGTACTTC.

CDR3 DNA sequence: TGTGCCAGCAGCGAGGGAGCGAACACCGGGGAGCTGTTTTTT. It yields the protein CASSEGANTGELFF. This rearrangement joins TRBV6-1 to TRBJ2-2, with D possibly TRBD2 on 5 matching bases. This CDR3 is built from 14 residues. Germline assignment: CDR1 MNHNS and CDR2 SASEGT. V dropped 6 bases and J dropped 0 bases, with 8 bases sitting between them.

This sequence joins TRBV5-8 and TRBJ2-7; 7 nucleotides agree with TRBD1. The CDR3 runs to 15 residues. Germline CDR1 SGHTS, CDR2 YDEGEE. The V and J ends lost 4 bases and 2 bases, in that order; junction bases with no gene match: 9. The CDR3 nucleotides are TGTGCCAGCAGCGCCCGGGACAGAGGTACCTACGAGCAGTACTTC. Translation gives CASSARDRGTYEQYF.

V is TRBV15 and J is TRBJ1-4; D is unresolved. V shed 0 bases and J shed 2 bases, with 10 bases lying between them. The CDR3 totals 16 residues. Germline CDR1 and CDR2: LNHNV and YYDKDF (reference sequence). CDR3 loop: CATSRDVPTTNEKLFF. In DNA, the CDR3 is TGTGCCACCAGCAGAGACGTTCCCACTACTAATGAAAAACTGTTTTTT.

V usage is TRBV2 and J usage is TRBJ2-3; 10 bases are shared with TRBD2. The J segment lost 1 base and the V segment lost 6 bases, leaving 4 bases of the junction unmatched. Germline loops: CDR1 SNHLY, CDR2 FYNNEI. The CDR3 spans 15 residues. This CDR3 reads CASRFGTSGTDTQYF. The CDR3 DNA sequence: TGTGCCAGCAGGTTCGGGACTAGCGGCACAGATACGCAGTATTTT. Using reference TRBV2 and TRBJ2-3 for the parts outside the CDR3, the full variable domain is EPEVTQTPSHQVTQMGQEVILRCVPISNHLYFYWYRQILGQKVEFLVSFYNNEISEKSEIFDDQFSVERPDGSNFTLKIRSTKLEDSAMYFCASRFGTSGTDTQYFGPGTRLTVL.

This chain connects TRBV6-1 to TRBJ1-2, with 7 nucleotides matching TRBD1. Germline values: CDR1 MNHNS, CDR2 SASEGT. The length of the CDR3 is 14 residues. V shed 3 bases, J shed 6 bases, and the junction held 7 bases outside the gene matches. This CDR3 reads CASSDPGTADGYTF. The CDR3 nucleotides are TGTGCCAGCAGTGACCCCGGGACAGCCGATGGCTACACCTTC.

This clone was seen more than once but under ten times. The J gene is TRBJ2-5, the V gene TRBV19, with 11 bases matching TRBD2. The CDR3 is 14 amino acids. Germline V lookup: CDR1 LNHDA, CDR2 SQIVND (reference sequence). Germline trimming cut 4 bases from V and 7 bases from J; bases unmatched to any gene: 5. CDR3 residues: CASSTQGTSGTQYF. In DNA, the CDR3 is TGTGCCAGTAGTACCCAAGGGACTAGCGGGACCCAGTACTTC.

J is TRBJ2-3 and V is TRBV9, with TRBD2 identical over 12 bases. Germline V CDR1 and CDR2: SGDLS, YYNGEE. The CDR3 covers 22 residues. V lost 1 base and J lost 0; bases outside the gene matches: 18. CDR3 amino acids: CASSVSSKPWASGRDSTDTQYF. CDR3 bases: TGTGCCAGCAGCGTATCAAGTAAACCGTGGGCTAGCGGGAGGGATAGCACAGATACGCAGTATTTT.

The genes are TRBV10-3 and TRBJ1-1; D not certain. Trimming left V 6 bases short and J 0 bases short, with 14 bases between. The length of the CDR3 is 15 residues. Germline CDR1 reads ENHRY; CDR2 reads SYGVKD. This chain's CDR3 is CAISPNPVVNTEAFF. For the CDR3, the DNA is TGTGCCATCAGCCCGAATCCAGTCGTGAACACTGAAGCTTTCTTT.

This rearrangement joins TRBV9 to TRBJ2-3; a weak D match, TRBD2 (5 bases). Looked up from germline, CDR1 is SGDLS and CDR2 is YYNGEE. Trimming removed 0 bases at V and 2 bases at J, with 13 bases between. This CDR3 contains 16 residues. This CDR3 is CASSVALGGLTDTQYF. Here the CDR3 DNA reads TGTGCCAGCAGCGTAGCCCTCGGCGGACTCACAGATACGCAGTATTTT.

This chain uses TRBV5-1 with TRBJ2-5; 11 nucleotides agree with TRBD1. Germline V gene lookup returns CDR1 SGHRS and CDR2 YFSETQ. This CDR3 is built from 14 residues. The ends lost 4 bases at V and 5 bases at J; junction bases unmatched: 4. The CDR3 nucleotides are TGCGCCAGCAGCGGACAGGGGGCTTGGGAGACCCAGTACTTC. This codes for CASSGQGAWETQYF.

The table lists this clone with a count of one. The gene calls are TRBV5-1 and TRBJ1-1, with a tentative D call TRBD1 (6 bases). V was pared by 4 bases and J by 0 bases, with 16 bases between. Germline CDR1 reads SGHRS; CDR2 reads YFSETQ. The CDR3 is made up of 16 amino acids. For the CDR3, the DNA is TGCGCCAGCAGCCCTGCGGGGGCTACTATGAACACTGAAGCTTTCTTT. Translating it yields CASSPAGATMNTEAFF.

This clone is a singleton in its sample. The CDR3 DNA reads TGTGCCAGCAGCGAGACAGATACGCAGTATTTT. It codes for CASSETDTQYF. The V gene is TRBV28, the J gene TRBJ2-3; D ambiguous. From germline, CDR1 is MDHEN and CDR2 SYDVKM. The CDR3 has 11 residues. The ends were cut back, 6 bases at V and 3 bases at J, with 4 bases in the middle.

This chain uses TRBV7-9 with TRBJ2-1; TRBD1 aligns across 8 bases. CDR3 length: 15 amino acids. Germline V CDR1 and CDR2: SEHNR, FQNEAQ (reference sequence). Trimming at V came to 3 bases and at J to 6 bases, leaving 7 bases not matched to a gene. The CDR3 sequence: CASSFRQGNINEQFF. Written as DNA, the CDR3 is TGTGCCAGCAGCTTTAGACAGGGGAATATCAATGAGCAGTTCTTC.

This chain connects TRBV5-4 to TRBJ2-1, with 10 bases aligning to TRBD2. The CDR3 is made up of 15 amino acids. Losses at the gene ends were 5 bases for V and 8 bases for J; bases not matched to a gene: 10. Germline assignment: CDR1 SGHNT and CDR2 YYREEE (reference sequence). The CDR3 loop is CASRGSGRVQYEQFF. In nucleotides, the CDR3 is TGTGCCAGCAGAGGAAGCGGGAGGGTCCAGTATGAGCAGTTCTTC.

The chain is built from TRBV10-3 and TRBJ2-7; 8 bases map to TRBD2. The CDR3 is 15 amino acids. Germline loops: CDR1 ENHRY, CDR2 SYGVKD. Trimming removed 0 bases from V and 3 bases from J; junction bases left unmatched: 4. The CDR3 protein is CAISESGTRDYEQYF. The DNA for the CDR3 is TGTGCCATCAGTGAGTCTGGGACTAGAGACTACGAGCAGTACTTC.